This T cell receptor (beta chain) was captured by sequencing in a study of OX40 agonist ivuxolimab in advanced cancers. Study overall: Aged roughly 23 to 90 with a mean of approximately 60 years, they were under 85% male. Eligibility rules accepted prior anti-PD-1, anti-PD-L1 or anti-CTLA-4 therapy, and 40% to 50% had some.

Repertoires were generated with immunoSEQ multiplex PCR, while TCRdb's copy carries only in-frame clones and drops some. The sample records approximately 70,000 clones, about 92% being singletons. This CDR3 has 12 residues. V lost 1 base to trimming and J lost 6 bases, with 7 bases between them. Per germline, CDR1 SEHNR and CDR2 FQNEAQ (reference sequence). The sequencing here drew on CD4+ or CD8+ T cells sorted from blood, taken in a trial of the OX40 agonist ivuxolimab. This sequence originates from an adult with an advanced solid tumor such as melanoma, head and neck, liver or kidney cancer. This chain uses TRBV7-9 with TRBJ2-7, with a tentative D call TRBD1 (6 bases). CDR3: CASSLGRGEQYF. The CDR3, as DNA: TGTGCCAGCAGCTTAGGCAGGGGCGAGCAGTACTTC. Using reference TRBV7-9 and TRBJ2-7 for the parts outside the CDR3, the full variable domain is DTGVSQNPRHKITKRGQNVTFRCDPISEHNRLYWYRQTLGQGPEFLTYFQNEAQLEKSRLLSDRFSAERPKGSFSTLEIQRTEQGDSAMYLCASSLGRGEQYFGPGTRLTVT.